This T cell receptor beta chain was captured by sequencing in a study of patients and donors after allogeneic stem cell transplantation. TCRdb called the RT-PCR reads again in MiXCR, with one record for every CDR3 protein. The sample carries some 880,000 distinct CDR3 sequences, 18% recorded once. This CDR3 has 15 amino acids. J was trimmed by 2 bases and V by 4 bases; bases with no gene match: 5. The rearrangement links TRBV12-3 or TRBV12-4 to TRBJ2-3, with 8 bases aligning to TRBD1. The TCR sequence derives from a human donor who was either an allogeneic HSCT recipient or a stem cell or donor lymphocyte infusion donor (not recorded which). It is not recorded whose cells these are; they may come from a transplant donor. The material sequenced was blood, either unsorted or a sorted T cell fraction (not recorded which). CDR3 region: CASSSDRAYTDTQYF. The CDR3 nucleotides are TGTGCCAGCAGTTCGGACAGGGCCTACACAGATACGCAGTATTTT.